The sequence of this T cell receptor beta chain was determined in a study of T-cell memory formation after mild COVID-19. Of note for this clonotype: What it recognizes is unknown.

Study results and limitations: Clones from the second wave (peaking day 37) had unconfirmed SARS-CoV-2 specificity.

Trimming shortened V by 4 bases and J by 0 bases, and 10 bases separated the two germline ends. Germline V lookup: CDR1 SGHTA, CDR2 FQGNSA. The CDR3 runs to 15 residues. With constant-segment primers, 5'RACE yielded cDNA libraries of TCR alpha and TCR beta that carried sample barcodes and UMIs. In TCRdb, the 5' RACE reads were re-called with MiXCR into one record per CDR3 protein. The table lists about 400,000 distinct CDR3 sequences, more than 20% of them singletons. The sample consisted of PBMCs or a T cell subset sorted from them (not recorded which). The J gene is TRBJ2-1, the V gene TRBV7-2; D not resolved. The TCR sequence derives from an adult woman who had mild COVID-19 (a few samples of this study predate the infection). Cell type and time point are not known. The CDR3 DNA is TGTGCCAGCAGCTCAAGCGTCAGCTCCTACAATGAGCAGTTCTTC. Its translation is CASSSSVSSYNEQFF.